The 21 T cell receptor beta chains reported below all come from one sample, sequenced in a study of OX40 agonist ivuxolimab in advanced cancers. Profiled with immunoSEQ multiplex PCR; TCRdb holds only in-frame clones, not every one. In the table there are around 94,000 clones, around nine tenths of which are singletons. The source was CD4+ or CD8+ T cells sorted from blood, collected in a trial of the OX40 agonist ivuxolimab. The receptors here all came from an adult with an advanced solid tumor such as melanoma, head and neck, liver or kidney cancer.

The count of this clone is one. This chain connects TRBV19 to TRBJ1-6; D not certain. Germline-derived CDR1 and CDR2 are LNHDA and SQIVND (reference sequence). The CDR3 consists of 16 residues. Between the trimmed V and J ends, which lost 5 bases and 0 bases, there was a span of 11 bases. The CDR3 is CASSSKSSSYNSPLHF. DNA of the CDR3: TGTGCCAGTAGTTCAAAATCGAGCTCCTATAATTCACCCCTCCACTTT.

This chain links TRBV5-6 with TRBJ2-6; 7 positions match TRBD1. CDR1 is SGHDT and CDR2 is YYEEEE in the germline V gene. V was clipped by 4 bases and J by 2 bases; unmatched bases: 9. CDR3 length: 17 residues. The CDR3 spells CASSRIQGGAGANVLTF. CDR3 bases: TGTGCCAGCAGCCGTATCCAAGGGGGCGCTGGGGCCAACGTCCTGACTTTC.

The chain carries TRBV7-6 and TRBJ1-1; D may be TRBD1 (5 bases). CDR1 is SGHVS and CDR2 is FNYEAQ in the germline V gene. The CDR3 runs to 16 residues. V was shortened by 1 base and J by 3 bases, with 15 bases between the two germline ends. The CDR3 nucleotides read TGTGCCAGCAGCTTAGTGACGGGGGGGTATTACACTGAAGCTTTCTTT. Translation: CASSLVTGGYYTEAFF.

The V and J genes are TRBV5-6 and TRBJ1-5; perhaps TRBD1 as D (5 bases). V shed 0 bases and J shed 2 bases, with 18 bases lying between them. CDR1 is SGHDT and CDR2 is YYEEEE in the germline V gene. CDR3 length: 18 residues. The CDR3 protein is CASSLVGGTGFRNQPQHF. In DNA form, the CDR3 reads TGTGCCAGCAGCTTGGTGGGAGGGACTGGGTTTCGCAATCAGCCCCAGCATTTT.

The rearrangement uses TRBV19 and TRBJ2-1, with D perhaps being TRBD1 or TRBD2 (6 bases each). CDR3 size: 16 residues. V lost 0 bases and J 1 base, leaving 10 bases between the germline ends. Germline CDR1 LNHDA, CDR2 SQIVND (reference sequence). DNA for the CDR3: TGTGCCAGTAGTATAGATCAAGGGGGGTCCTACAATGAGCAGTTCTTC. This encodes CASSIDQGGSYNEQFF.

The chain joins TRBV25-1 to TRBJ1-2; D not certain. Looked up from germline, CDR1 is MGHDK and CDR2 is SYGVNS. Trimming stripped 3 bases from V and 1 base from J, with 6 bases between. The CDR3 runs to 13 residues. In DNA, the CDR3 is TGTGCCAGCAGTGATGACGTTAACTATGGCTACACCTTC. Its translation: CASSDDVNYGYTF.

This clone appeared once. The chain recombines TRBV5-4 with TRBJ2-1, with 8 positions matching TRBD2. Losses at the gene ends were 0 bases for V and 7 bases for J; bases not matched to a gene: 6. Germline V lookup: CDR1 SGHNT, CDR2 YYREEE (reference sequence). This CDR3 is built from 15 residues. The CDR3 DNA is TGTGCCAGCAGCTTGGAGGGGACTAGGAAAAATGAGCAGTTCTTC. Translated, it gives CASSLEGTRKNEQFF. The variable domain in full, with the rest retrieved from reference TRBV5-4 and TRBJ2-1, is ETGVTQSPTHLIKTRGQQVTLRCSSQSGHNTVSWYQQALGQGPQFIFQYYREEENGRGNFPPRFSGLQFPNYSSELNVNALELDDSALYLCASSLEGTRKNEQFFGPGTRLTVL.

The V gene is TRBV16, the J gene TRBJ2-5; D remains ambiguous. CDR3 size: 13 residues. CDR1 KGHSY and CDR2 FQNENV come from the germline V gene. Trimming removed 0 bases from V and 5 bases from J, with 7 bases in between. The CDR3 here is CASSQSSVETQYF. The DNA of the CDR3 is TGTGCCAGCAGCCAATCCTCAGTTGAGACCCAGTACTTC.

V is TRBV4-2 and J is TRBJ2-6, with 9 bases matching TRBD1. The germline V gene has CDR1 LGHNA and CDR2 YNFKEQ. The V gene end was trimmed by 1 base and the J gene end by 0 bases; junction bases not matched to a gene: 13. CDR3 size: 21 residues. The CDR3 here is CASSQVDPGQGLSSGANVLTF. In DNA form, the CDR3 reads TGTGCCAGCAGCCAAGTTGACCCAGGACAGGGGCTAAGCTCTGGGGCCAACGTCCTGACTTTC.

The rearrangement links TRBV6-1 to TRBJ2-2, with 8 positions matching TRBD2. The germline gives CDR1 MNHNS, CDR2 SASEGT. The V segment lost 2 bases and the J segment 5 bases; nucleotides outside the gene matches: 10. The CDR3 has 17 amino acids. CDR3 nucleotides: TGTGCCAGCAGTGAATTAAGGCGGGGACTAGGAACCGGGGAGCTGTTTTTT. It yields the protein CASSELRRGLGTGELFF.

This chain links TRBV4-3 with TRBJ2-3; possible D gene TRBD2, 7 bases. The ends were cut back, 4 bases at V and 0 bases at J, with 17 bases in the middle. The CDR3 consists of 17 residues. Germline V CDR1 and CDR2: LGHNA, YSLEER. Here the CDR3 reads CASSLTGGSTSTDTQYF. In DNA form, the CDR3 reads TGCGCCAGCAGCCTGACGGGGGGCAGTACTAGCACAGATACGCAGTATTTT.

To note about this clone: The sample contains more than one DNA sequence encoding this CDR3. CDR3 loop: CASSLVPGQGAYEQYF. The CDR3, as DNA: TGCGCCAGCAGCTTGGTCCCGGGACAGGGGGCCTACGAGCAGTACTTC. The chain uses TRBV5-1 and TRBJ2-7, with 11 nucleotides matching TRBD1. This CDR3 contains 16 residues. Trimming cost V 0 bases and J 2 bases; bases outside gene matches: 4. Per germline, CDR1 SGHRS and CDR2 YFSETQ.

The chain couples TRBV25-1 to TRBJ1-6; possibly TRBD1 for D (5 bases). Trimming left V 3 bases short and J 3 bases short, with 15 bases between. Germline lookup yields CDR1 MGHDK and CDR2 SYGVNS. CDR3 length equals 17 residues. The CDR3 nucleotides read TGTGCCAGCAGTGACGCAGGGAGGGCCTTCTATAATTCACCCCTCCACTTT. Translating it yields CASSDAGRAFYNSPLHF.

The CDR3 loop reads CASSLDRGSEAFF. CDR3 DNA: TGTGCCAGCAGCTTAGATCGGGGGTCTGAAGCTTTCTTT. The J gene is TRBJ1-1, the V gene TRBV11-2, with a tentative D call TRBD1 (5 bases). The V gene lost 0 bases and the J gene lost 6 bases, with 8 bases spanning the gap. The CDR3 has 13 amino acids. CDR1 is SGHAT and CDR2 is FQNNGV in the germline V gene.

This clone was seen a handful of times. This chain joins TRBV7-2 and TRBJ1-1; TRBD1 might be the D (6 bases). The V end lost 2 bases, the J end lost 1 base, and 8 bases lay between the germline ends. The CDR3 runs to 14 residues. CDR1 and CDR2 from the germline V gene are SGHTA and FQGNSA. CDR3 sequence: CASSLSRGNTEAFF. As DNA, the CDR3 is TGTGCCAGCAGCTTAAGCAGGGGGAACACTGAAGCTTTCTTT. Filled out from reference TRBV7-2 and TRBJ1-1, the complete variable domain reads GAGVSQSPSNKVTEKGKDVELRCDPISGHTALYWYRQSLGQGLEFLIYFQGNSAPDKSGLPSDRFSAERTGGSVSTLTIQRTQQEDSAVYLCASSLSRGNTEAFFGQGTRLTVV.

V is TRBV27 and J is TRBJ1-5; D might be TRBD1 (6 bases). Trimming removed 2 bases at V and 5 bases at J, with 7 bases between. The CDR3 runs to 13 residues. The germline CDR1 and CDR2 sequences are MNHEY and SMNVEV (reference sequence). The CDR3 DNA reads TGTGCCAGCAGTTTAAAGGGGGATCAGCCCCAGCATTTT. Its protein product is CASSLKGDQPQHF.

CDR3 sequence reads: CASNDDRVKSGELFF. The CDR3 nucleotides read TGTGCCAGCAACGACGACAGGGTTAAGTCCGGGGAGCTGTTTTTT. The chain carries TRBV7-9 and TRBJ2-2; TRBD1 matches at 7 bases. The trim removed 7 bases at V and 6 bases at J, leaving 11 bases unmatched. Germline assignment: CDR1 SEHNR and CDR2 FQNEAQ (reference sequence). The CDR3 runs 15 residues.

J is TRBJ1-3 and V is TRBV7-6; 7 bases line up with TRBD1. The CDR3 is 15 residues long. V gave up 3 bases and J gave up 1 base; unmatched junction bases: 3. Looked up from germline, CDR1 is SGHVS and CDR2 is FNYEAQ. CDR3 sequence (DNA): TGTGCCAGCAGCTTCGAGACAGGGTCTGGAAACACCATATATTTT. Protein: CASSFETGSGNTIYF.

This clone was counted only a few times. The gene calls are TRBV6-4 and TRBJ2-1; 14 positions match TRBD2. Germline CDR1 reads MRHNA; CDR2 reads SNTAGT. The J segment lost 7 bases and the V segment lost 3 bases, leaving 5 bases of the junction unmatched. This CDR3 spans 16 amino acids. In DNA form, the CDR3 reads TGTGCCAGCAGTGAGGGACTAGCGGGGGCTGGGAATGAGCAGTTCTTC. This codes for CASSEGLAGAGNEQFF.

The chain couples TRBV27 to TRBJ2-7; D gene uncertain. CDR3 length: 13 amino acids. Germline CDR1 MNHEY, CDR2 SMNVEV (reference sequence). The V end was cut by 2 bases, the J end by 3 bases, with 8 bases between. The CDR3 loop reads CASSLRPDYEQYF. The CDR3 DNA sequence: TGTGCCAGCAGTTTACGGCCGGACTACGAGCAGTACTTC.

This clone was found once. The V call is TRBV6-1, the J call TRBJ2-7; TRBD2 matches 7 bases. The germline CDR1 and CDR2 sequences are MNHNS and SASEGT. The junction had 10 bases not matched to a gene; V was cut back by 7 bases and J by 4 bases. This CDR3 spans 14 amino acids. The CDR3 loop reads CASTPLAIGYEQYF. The DNA of the CDR3 is TGTGCCAGCACCCCACTAGCGATTGGGTACGAGCAGTACTTC.